This TCR beta chain comes out of a study of Graves' ophthalmopathy and Graves' hyperthyroidism. Points from the study as a whole: Blood repertoires reportedly contained most expanded thyroid clonotypes above 0.001 frequency.

This clonotype was recorded at least ten times. What it recognizes is unknown. Hyperthyroidism in these 18- to 65-year-old patients was newly diagnosed, lasting under 2 months. Exclusion covered patients with other autoimmune diseases or uncontrolled infections (as well as pregnancy or lactation). TCR beta CDR3 amplification used RNA transcripts. HTBI primers were employed in first-round RT-PCR, then a second-round multiplex PCR followed. TCRdb independently ran MiXCR on the multiplex PCR reads; one entry per CDR3 protein. This sample has over 500,000 distinct CDR3 sequences, with 22% found just once. Trimming removed 1 base from V and 3 bases from J, with 16 bases in between. The CDR3 has 15 amino acids. Germline CDR1 and CDR2: DFQATT and SNEGSKA (reference sequence).

The material sequenced was peripheral blood. This clonotype was obtained from a woman in her late teens or twenties with stable Graves' hyperthyroidism. Some clones in this sample may be carry-over from other donors' samples. The rearrangement uses TRBV20-1 and TRBJ2-7; D gene ambiguous. CDR3 nucleotides: TGCAGTGCTAGAGCCGATACAGCCTTGGGCTACGAGCAGTACTTC. Amino acid sequence: CSARADTALGYEQYF.